These T cell receptor beta chains were read from a single sample in a study of OX40 agonist ivuxolimab in advanced cancers. The assay was immunoSEQ multiplex PCR, and TCRdb's table has in-frame clones only and misses some. The sample comprises about 17,000 clones, 70% to 90% of which are singletons, and 67% rests with the top ten. The source was CD4+ or CD8+ T cells sorted from blood, collected in a trial of the OX40 agonist ivuxolimab. The receptors stem from an adult with an advanced solid tumor such as melanoma, head and neck, liver or kidney cancer. Each CDR3 is given with its conserved first and last residue. D genes are given only for firm matches. Expanded clones are given a class, and other clones once, few, many or no size at all.

d_call	j_call	clone_size	v_call	cdr3_aa	cdr3_nt
TRBD2	TRBJ2-3	medium-sized	TRBV11-3	CASSSDSGGTDTQYF	TGTGCCAGCAGCTCCGATAGCGGGGGCACAGATACGCAGTATTTT
TRBD2	TRBJ2-1	few	TRBV9	CASSASSGGAGEQFF	TGTGCCAGCAGCGCCTCTAGCGGGGGGGCCGGTGAGCAGTTCTTC
-	TRBJ1-2	-	TRBV4-3	CASSQEIWLAATNYGYTF	TGCGCCAGCAGCCAAGAAATCTGGCTTGCAGCGACTAACTATGGCTACACCTTC
-	TRBJ1-2	-	TRBV4-2	CASSQVGYFRGDGYTF	TGTGCCAGCAGCCAAGTTGGCTATTTCAGGGGTGATGGCTACACCTTC
TRBD1	TRBJ2-2	-	TRBV4-3	CASSPRQGSGELFF	TGCGCCAGCAGCCCTAGACAGGGGTCCGGGGAGCTGTTTTTT
-	TRBJ1-2	-	TRBV9	CASSVVEGAYGYTF	TGTGCCAGCAGCGTAGTGGAGGGTGCCTATGGCTACACCTTC
-	TRBJ2-7	-	TRBV5-1	CASSLTGTNEQYF	TGCGCCAGCAGCTTAACCGGGACGAACGAGCAGTACTTC
TRBD2	TRBJ2-1	-	TRBV7-6	CASSLALLSGGPYNEQFF	TGTGCCAGCAGCTTAGCTCTCTTGAGCGGGGGCCCCTACAATGAGCAGTTCTTC
-	TRBJ1-4	-	TRBV2	CASRSGTNEKLFF	TGTGCCAGTAGGTCAGGGACTAATGAAAAACTGTTTTTT
TRBD1	TRBJ2-1	-	TRBV5-1	CASSFRQGRNNEQFF	TGCGCCAGCAGCTTTCGACAGGGTCGGAACAATGAGCAGTTCTTC
-	TRBJ1-2	-	TRBV5-1	CASSFYPGALRYGYTF	TGCGCCAGCAGCTTCTATCCGGGGGCCCTACGCTATGGCTACACCTTC
TRBD1	TRBJ2-1	-	TRBV7-8	CASSPPGTGGHEQFF	TGTGCCAGCAGCCCCCCCGGGACAGGGGGCCATGAGCAGTTCTTC
-	TRBJ1-5	-	TRBV19	CASLGGFSNQPQHF	TGTGCCAGCCTCGGGGGCTTTAGCAATCAGCCCCAGCATTTT
TRBD1	TRBJ1-2	-	TRBV28	CASRETGSGYTF	TGTGCCAGCAGAGAGACAGGGAGTGGCTACACCTTC
-	TRBJ2-1	-	TRBV27	CASSLSSPVGNEQFF	TGTGCCAGCAGTTTATCTTCCCCGGTTGGCAATGAGCAGTTCTTC
-	TRBJ2-7	once	TRBV7-2	CASSLGGEREQYF	TGTGCCAGCAGCTTAGGGGGGGAACGCGAGCAGTACTTC
-	TRBJ2-7	-	TRBV4-1	CASSAGDSEQYF	TGCGCCAGCAGCGCCGGGGACTCCGAGCAGTACTTC
-	TRBJ2-7	-	TRBV11-3	CASSLEARGEQYF	TGTGCCAGCAGCTTAGAGGCTCGGGGCGAGCAGTACTTC
-	TRBJ1-2	-	TRBV2	CASRDTYGYTF	TGTGCCAGCAGGGACACCTATGGCTACACCTTC
-	TRBJ1-2	-	TRBV4-3	CASSQVTTFNYGYTF	TGCGCCAGCAGCCAAGTTACAACCTTTAACTATGGCTACACCTTC
-	TRBJ2-7	-	TRBV7-9	CASSFYRTPFLF	TGTGCCAGCAGCTTCTATCGGACCCCCTTTCTTTTC
TRBD1	TRBJ2-5	-	TRBV5-1	CASRDITGTVKETQYF	TGCGCCAGCAGAGACATCACCGGGACAGTGAAAGAGACCCAGTACTTC
-	TRBJ1-2	-	TRBV11-2	CASSLDRGGRGYGYTF	TGTGCCAGCAGCTTAGATCGGGGGGGCAGGGGCTATGGCTACACCTTC